This TCR beta chain stems from a study of cytotoxic CD8 clonotypes in ibrutinib-treated CLL. Study overall: Of the patients, under 13 were relapsed/refractory, about 15 treatment-naive and 17 to 18 IGHV unmutated.

Broader study findings: Public clonotypes, rarely seen, contracted or held steady on treatment.

TCR beta libraries used about 1.8 micrograms of DNA from cryopreserved PBMCs. V shed 3 bases and J 4 bases; nucleotides not matched to a gene: 7. Germline V lookup: CDR1 SQVTM, CDR2 ANQGSEA. The length of the CDR3 is 14 residues. To note about this clone: The antigen is not known.

Deep sequencing aimed at 1 in 200,000 to 1 in 1 million T cells' resolution. The table came from immunoSEQ multiplex PCR; TCRdb's copy has only in-frame clones and leaves some out. This repertoire shows approximately 130,000 clones, around four fifths found once; its top ten account for about 3.3%. This rearrangement joins TRBV29-1 to TRBJ1-1; TRBD1 matches at 8 bases. Sequenced material: PBMCs, taken after 24 months of ibrutinib treatment. The sequence was collected from a human donor with chronic lymphocytic leukemia. CDR3 region: CSVDRRGLPTEAFF. The CDR3 coding sequence is TGCAGCGTTGACCGCAGGGGGCTTCCCACTGAAGCTTTCTTT.